The next 23 T cell receptor beta chains were all read from a single sample in a study of blood T cell repertoires in COVID-19. Profiling relied on immunoSEQ multiplex PCR, and the TCRdb table lists in-frame clones only, not all of them. The top ten hold nearly 8.5% of the sample, which has more than 65,000 clones, around 91% seen once. The material sequenced was peripheral blood. These receptors were obtained from a human donor in a cohort sampled during active COVID-19.

The chain has TRBV29-1 and TRBJ1-2; TRBD1 aligns across 8 bases. CDR1 and CDR2 (germline): SQVTM, ANQGSEA. The CDR3 loop spans 13 amino acids. Germline trimming cut 3 bases from V and 1 base from J; bases unmatched to any gene: 1. The CDR3, as DNA: TGCAGCGTTGAGACAGGGGTTAACTATGGCTACACCTTC. Its protein is CSVETGVNYGYTF.

This clone was counted once. The rearrangement links TRBV6-5 to TRBJ2-7; D is ambiguous. The CDR3 totals 15 residues. Germline-derived CDR1 and CDR2 are MNHEY and SVGAGI. Trimming removed 4 bases from V and 0 bases from J, with 13 bases in between. Here the CDR3 DNA reads TGTGCCAGCAGTTTCACCTTGTCGAGCTCCTACGAGCAGTACTTC. This encodes CASSFTLSSSYEQYF.

The chain employs TRBV30 and TRBJ1-2; maybe TRBD1 (5 bases). The V and J ends lost 2 bases and 0 bases respectively, with 7 bases between them. CDR3 length: 13 residues. CDR1 GTSNPN and CDR2 SVGIG come from the germline V gene (reference sequence). CDR3 coding DNA: TGTGCCTGGAGTCCCAGGGCTAACTATGGCTACACCTTC. It yields the protein CAWSPRANYGYTF. Filled out from reference TRBV30 and TRBJ1-2, the complete variable domain reads SQTIHQWPATLVQPVGSPLSLECTVEGTSNPNLYWYRQAAGRGLQLLFYSVGIGQISSEVPQNLSASRPQDRQFILSSKKLLLSDSGFYLCAWSPRANYGYTFGSGTRLTVV.

This chain connects TRBV5-4 to TRBJ1-1; D ambiguous. The CDR3 sequence is 13 residues long. Germline CDR1 is SGHNT and CDR2 is YYREEE (reference sequence). Trimming left V 2 bases short and J 1 base short, with 6 bases between. CDR3 nucleotide sequence: TGTGCCAGCAGCTTAGCAGGGAACACTGAAGCTTTCTTT. Protein sequence: CASSLAGNTEAFF.

The genes are TRBV27 and TRBJ1-5; 7 bases align to TRBD1. The CDR3 consists of 17 residues. The trim removed 5 bases at V and 3 bases at J, leaving 13 bases unmatched. Germline CDR1 MNHEY, CDR2 SMNVEV (reference sequence). This CDR3 reads CASSPLGTDESNQPQHF. The CDR3 nucleotides read TGTGCCAGCAGTCCTTTAGGGACAGACGAATCCAATCAGCCCCAGCATTTT.

The chain combines TRBV5-1 with TRBJ1-1, with D maybe TRBD1 (6 bases). The CDR3 runs 13 residues. CDR1 is SGHRS, CDR2 YFSETQ, per germline. V lost 6 bases, J lost 1 base, and 10 bases lay in between. The chain's CDR3 is CASKPTGNTEAFF. The DNA for the CDR3 is TGCGCCAGCAAGCCGACAGGGAACACTGAAGCTTTCTTT.

On this clone: Germline and junction disagree at one end, which may indicate a read error. The rearrangement links TRBV2 to TRBJ1-1; possibly TRBD1 for D (6 bases). Germline lookup yields CDR1 SNHLY and CDR2 FYNNEI. The CDR3 totals 15 residues. The CDR3 DNA reads as TGTGCCAGCCCCGAAGGGGGGGGGCCGAACAATGAAGCTTTCTTT. It translates to CASPEGGGPNNEAFF.

V gene TRBV28 combines with J gene TRBJ2-7, with a possible D match to TRBD2 (5 bases). V was clipped by 5 bases and J by 7 bases, with 9 bases between them. The CDR3 contains 11 residues. Per the germline V gene, CDR1 is MDHEN and CDR2 is SYDVKM. CDR3 sequence: CASSRRGEQYF. CDR3 bases: TGTGCCAGCAGTCGCCGGGGAGAGCAGTACTTC. The variable domain in full, completed from reference TRBV28 and TRBJ2-7, reads DVKVTQSSRYLVKRTGEKVFLECVQDMDHENMFWYRQDPGLGLRLIYFSYDVKMKEKGDIPEGYSVSREKKERFSLILESASTNQTSMYLCASSRRGEQYFGPGTRLTVT.

DNA of the CDR3: TGCGCCAGCAGCCGGGACAGGGGGAGGTACGAGCAGTACTTC. Translating it yields CASSRDRGRYEQYF. The chain has TRBV5-1 and TRBJ2-7; 11 nucleotides align to TRBD1. CDR1 is SGHRS, CDR2 YFSETQ, per germline. The CDR3 length is 14 residues. V shed 4 bases and J 4 bases; nucleotides not matched to a gene: 4.

CDR3 amino acids: CASSPRSGEHRTGELFF. Written as DNA, the CDR3 is TGTGCCAGCAGCCCCCGTAGCGGGGAGCACAGAACCGGGGAGCTGTTTTTT. The gene calls are TRBV11-2 and TRBJ2-2; TRBD2 agrees at 8 bases. The germline V gene has CDR1 SGHAT and CDR2 FQNNGV. The CDR3 contains 17 residues. V gave up 5 bases and J gave up 5 bases; unmatched junction bases: 13.

The V and J genes are TRBV5-1 and TRBJ2-7, with TRBD1 as a possible D gene (6 bases). Between the trimmed V and J ends, which lost 4 bases and 0 bases, there was a span of 11 bases. Looked up from germline, CDR1 is SGHRS and CDR2 is YFSETQ. The CDR3 runs 14 residues. CDR3 nucleotide sequence: TGCGCCAGCAGCCCCGCCAGGGGCTCCTACGAGCAGTACTTC. Its translation is CASSPARGSYEQYF.

The J gene is TRBJ1-1, the V gene TRBV30; D may be TRBD1 (5 bases). V lost 4 bases, J lost 4 bases, and 19 bases lay in between. Germline V CDR1 and CDR2: GTSNPN, SVGIG (reference sequence). This CDR3 spans 15 amino acids. CDR3 sequence: CAWIVDSGTFTEAFF. CDR3 sequence (DNA): TGTGCCTGGATAGTTGACTCGGGGACTTTCACTGAAGCTTTCTTT.

This clone was counted between two and nine times. CDR3 sequence reads: CASSPLDRRETQYF. The CDR3 DNA is TGTGCCAGCAGCCCTCTGGACAGGAGAGAGACCCAGTACTTC. V gene TRBV4-2 combines with J gene TRBJ2-5; 7 positions match TRBD1. CDR1 is LGHNA, CDR2 YNFKEQ, per germline. V lost 4 bases, J lost 4 bases, and 6 bases stayed unmatched. The CDR3 has 14 amino acids.

The J gene is TRBJ1-6, the V gene TRBV27; D call uncertain. The CDR3 consists of 17 residues. Germline lookup yields CDR1 MNHEY and CDR2 SMNVEV (reference sequence). V lost 1 base and J lost 0, with 10 bases in between. Written as DNA, the CDR3 is TGTGCCAGCAGTTTATATCCCGTGAGCTCCTATAATTCACCCCTCCACTTT. It codes for CASSLYPVSSYNSPLHF.

The V call is TRBV10-3, the J call TRBJ1-1; 7 positions match TRBD1. The V gene's germline CDR1 is ENHRY and CDR2 SYGVKD. The CDR3 is made up of 15 amino acids. With V trimmed by 8 bases and J by 4 bases, 13 bases remained unmatched. CDR3 in DNA: TGTGCCATCGCCGGACAGGCCGATGGGGGCACTGAAGCTTTCTTT. Its translation is CAIAGQADGGTEAFF.

The chain uses TRBV5-6 and TRBJ1-1, with D possibly TRBD1 on 5 matching bases. V lost 4 bases to trimming and J lost 6 bases, with 10 bases between them. This CDR3 contains 12 residues. Germline CDR1 reads SGHDT; CDR2 reads YYEEEE. The CDR3 loop is CASSAGLPEAFF. The CDR3 bases are TGTGCCAGCAGCGCAGGGTTGCCTGAAGCTTTCTTT.

The CDR3, as DNA: TGTGCCAGCAGTTACTCGAGCGGGACCAATCAGCCCCAGCATTTT. It codes for CASSYSSGTNQPQHF. J is TRBJ1-5 and V is TRBV6-2 or TRBV6-3; possibly TRBD1 for D (5 bases). Germline CDR1 is MNHEY and CDR2 is SVGEGT. The CDR3 totals 15 residues. With 0 bases removed from V and 3 bases from J, the gap between germline ends came to 9 bases.

V is TRBV6-5 and J is TRBJ1-6, with 7 bases aligning to TRBD1. This CDR3 is 15 amino acids long. In germline, CDR1 is MNHEY, CDR2 SVGAGI. With V trimmed by 1 base and J by 12 bases, 9 bases remained unmatched. The CDR3 bases are TGTGCCAGCAGTTACTTGAAAGGGGGCACAGGACCCCTCCACTTT. Its protein is CASSYLKGGTGPLHF.

V is TRBV28 and J is TRBJ1-1; 7 bases agree with TRBD1. Germline CDR1 and CDR2: MDHEN and SYDVKM. The CDR3 has 12 residues. The V gene end was trimmed by 10 bases and the J gene end by 5 bases; junction bases not matched to a gene: 7. CDR3 loop: CATTGVYTEAFF. CDR3 in DNA: TGTGCCACTACAGGGGTCTATACTGAAGCTTTCTTT.

The V and J genes are TRBV7-8 and TRBJ2-5, with 12 bases aligning to TRBD2. The CDR3 extends over 18 amino acids. Germline CDR1 and CDR2: SGHVS and FQNEAQ. V lost 4 bases to trimming and J lost 0 bases; unmatched junction nucleotides: 9. The CDR3 nucleotides read TGTGCCAGCAGCTCCGAACTAGCGGGGGGCCGGTACCAAGAGACCCAGTACTTC. Its translation is CASSSELAGGRYQETQYF.

In its sample, this clone was seen once. The chain has TRBV27 and TRBJ1-2; maybe TRBD1 (5 bases). V shed 2 bases and J shed 5 bases, with 12 bases lying between them. Germline loops: CDR1 MNHEY, CDR2 SMNVEV (reference sequence). The CDR3 length is 14 residues. This chain's CDR3 is CASSLGAGTYGYTF. CDR3 nucleotide sequence: TGTGCCAGCAGTTTAGGGGCCGGGACTTATGGCTACACCTTC.

V gene TRBV27 combines with J gene TRBJ2-7; perhaps TRBD1 as D (6 bases). Germline V CDR1 and CDR2: MNHEY, SMNVEV (reference sequence). The V end lost 5 bases, the J end lost 3 bases, and 17 bases lay between the germline ends. CDR3 length: 15 residues. The CDR3, as DNA: TGTGCCAGCAGTCCGGAACAGGGTGGAAACTACGAGCAGTACTTC. It codes for CASSPEQGGNYEQYF.

This chain links TRBV13 with TRBJ2-5; tentative D call: TRBD1 (7 bases). The V and J ends lost 1 base and 5 bases respectively, with 14 bases between them. Germline V lookup: CDR1 PRHDT, CDR2 FYEKMQ (reference sequence). The CDR3 runs 15 residues. Here the CDR3 reads CASSLDVRGRETQYF. The CDR3, as DNA: TGTGCCAGCAGCTTAGACGTCAGGGGGAGGGAGACCCAGTACTTC.